Listed here are 30 T cell receptor beta chains from one sample, sequenced in a study of regulatory T cells in long-lasting Graves disease. Time point indicated: persistent/refractory GD, antithyroid drugs over 5 years with positive TRAb. Preparation of the TCR library used RNA extracted from PBMCs. Investigators prepared the TCR beta libraries by applying iRepertoire HTBI primers and Arm-PCR of CDR3 regions. TCRdb itself ran the multiplex PCR reads through MiXCR, one entry per CDR3 protein. Of about 430,000 distinct CDR3 sequences listed, roughly 21% were seen once; the top ten hold roughly an eighth. Sequencing was performed on peripheral blood mononuclear cells (PBMCs), taken when the disease was refractory, from a patient treated with antithyroid drugs. The origin of the receptors is a female donor with Graves disease.

This clonotype occurred a few times. This sequence joins TRBV19 and TRBJ2-5; D might be TRBD1 (6 bases). This CDR3 has 15 amino acids. The V gene lost 1 base and the J gene lost 2 bases, with 11 bases spanning the gap. Germline V gene data show CDR1 as LNHDA and CDR2 as SQIVND (reference sequence). This chain's CDR3 is CASSIVLTGQETQYF. CDR3 in DNA: TGTGCCAGTAGTATAGTCCTCACAGGGCAAGAGACCCAGTACTTC.

There are a few counts of this clonotype. The V gene is TRBV7-2, the J gene TRBJ2-5; 10 bases line up with TRBD1. CDR3 length equals 16 residues. CDR1 is SGHTA and CDR2 is FQGNSA in the germline V gene. J lost 5 bases, V lost 1 base, and 7 bases had no gene match. DNA of the CDR3: TGTGCCAGCAGCTTAGTATGGGACAGGGGAGGGGAGACCCAGTACTTC. Protein: CASSLVWDRGGETQYF. Looking up the rest from reference TRBV7-2 and TRBJ2-5 gives the full variable domain: GAGVSQSPSNKVTEKGKDVELRCDPISGHTALYWYRQSLGQGLEFLIYFQGNSAPDKSGLPSDRFSAERTGGSVSTLTIQRTQQEDSAVYLCASSLVWDRGGETQYFGPGTRLLVL.

This clonotype occurred many times. V gene TRBV28 combines with J gene TRBJ1-1; TRBD1 is a possible D gene (5 bases). Trimming took off 6 bases at V and 0 bases at J, with 23 bases between the two ends. CDR3 size: 18 residues. Germline CDR1 and CDR2: MDHEN and SYDVKM. CDR3 sequence reads: CASRTPQTWDRLNTEAFF. Here the CDR3 DNA reads TGTGCCAGCAGGACACCGCAGACATGGGACCGCTTGAACACTGAAGCTTTCTTT.

This clonotype has more than one count but fewer than ten. The chain employs TRBV2 and TRBJ2-1, with D perhaps TRBD1 (7 bases). CDR3 length equals 13 residues. The germline V gene encodes CDR1 SNHLY and CDR2 FYNNEI. The ends were cut back, 5 bases at V and 12 bases at J, with 17 bases in the middle. The DNA of the CDR3 is TGTGCCAGCAGTTTAGGGGGCGGGATGGGGCAGTTCTTC. Protein sequence: CASSLGGGMGQFF.

The chain carries TRBV6-1 and TRBJ1-4; weak D call: TRBD1 (5 bases). The CDR3 loop spans 14 amino acids. From germline, CDR1 is MNHNS and CDR2 SASEGT. Trimming removed 7 bases at V and 8 bases at J, with 17 bases between. Here the CDR3 reads CASNFRDFPEKLFF. Written as DNA, the CDR3 is TGTGCCAGCAATTTCCGGGACTTCCCCGAAAAACTGTTTTTT.

This chain connects TRBV5-6 to TRBJ2-1; a weak D match, TRBD1 (6 bases). The ends were cut back, 5 bases at V and 5 bases at J, with 14 bases in the middle. Germline V gene sequence: CDR1 SGHDT, CDR2 YYEEEE. This CDR3 has 14 amino acids. The CDR3 DNA reads TGTGCCAGCAGGAGGACAGCCTTAGACAATGAGCAGTTCTTC. This gives the protein CASRRTALDNEQFF. The complete variable domain, with remaining parts taken from reference TRBV5-6 and TRBJ2-1, reads DAGVTQSPTHLIKTRGQQVTLRCSPKSGHDTVSWYQQALGQGPQFIFQYYEEEERQRGNFPDRFSGHQFPNYSSELNVNALLLGDSALYLCASRRTALDNEQFFGPGTRLTVL.

This chain connects TRBV30 to TRBJ1-5; 7 bases are shared with TRBD1. The germline gives CDR1 GTSNPN, CDR2 SVGIG (reference sequence). The CDR3 consists of 14 residues. J gave up 2 bases and V 1 base, and 2 bases lay outside the gene matches. The CDR3: CAWSATGGNQPQHF. The CDR3 DNA reads as TGTGCCTGGAGTGCAACAGGGGGCAATCAGCCCCAGCATTTT.

This clonotype was detected ten times or more. The chain carries TRBV30 and TRBJ2-2; D may be TRBD1 or TRBD2 (6 bases each). V was pared by 3 bases and J by 3 bases, with 11 bases between. CDR3 length: 14 amino acids. The V gene's germline CDR1 is GTSNPN and CDR2 SVGIG (reference sequence). The CDR3 nucleotides read TGTGCCTGGAGGGGGGGCAGTTACACCGGGGAGCTGTTTTTT. Translation: CAWRGGSYTGELFF.

This clonotype was detected ten times or more. The chain recombines TRBV27 with TRBJ2-6; 10 positions match TRBD1. Unmatched junction bases numbered 4, after V lost 6 bases and J lost 2 bases. CDR1 is MNHEY, CDR2 SMNVEV, per germline (reference sequence). CDR3 length equals 16 residues. CDR3 region: CASSWTGGTGANVLTF. DNA for the CDR3: TGTGCCAGCAGCTGGACAGGGGGGACTGGGGCCAACGTCCTGACTTTC.

This chain uses TRBV27 with TRBJ1-2; 10 nucleotides match TRBD1. V shed 6 bases, J shed 4 bases, and the junction held 8 bases outside the gene matches. This CDR3 contains 15 residues. Germline V gene lookup returns CDR1 MNHEY and CDR2 SMNVEV (reference sequence). The chain's CDR3 is CASRTQGTGVYGYTF. In DNA, the CDR3 is TGTGCCAGCAGAACCCAGGGGACAGGGGTCTATGGCTACACCTTC.

This clonotype has ten or more counts. The chain combines TRBV2 with TRBJ2-4; no clear D gene. The CDR3 is made up of 14 amino acids. The V end lost 5 bases, the J end lost 0 bases, and 8 bases lay between the germline ends. CDR1 and CDR2 from the germline V gene are SNHLY and FYNNEI. This chain's CDR3 is CASSPRLAKNIQYF. DNA of the CDR3: TGTGCCAGCAGTCCCCGTCTAGCCAAAAACATTCAGTACTTC. The full variable domain, its missing parts supplied by reference TRBV2 and TRBJ2-4, is EPEVTQTPSHQVTQMGQEVILRCVPISNHLYFYWYRQILGQKVEFLVSFYNNEISEKSEIFDDQFSVERPDGSNFTLKIRSTKLEDSAMYFCASSPRLAKNIQYFGAGTRLSVL.

The V and J genes are TRBV15 and TRBJ2-2; either TRBD1 or TRBD2 may supply D (5 bases each). The CDR3 spans 15 residues. In germline, CDR1 is LNHNV, CDR2 YYDKDF (reference sequence). V dropped 8 bases and J dropped 1 base, with 14 bases sitting between them. The CDR3 bases are TGTGCCACCGGGACCCTAAGTGGGAACACCGGGGAGCTGTTTTTT. It yields the protein CATGTLSGNTGELFF. Filled out from reference TRBV15 and TRBJ2-2, the complete variable domain reads DAMVIQNPRYQVTQFGKPVTLSCSQTLNHNVMYWYQQKSSQAPKLLFHYYDKDFNNEADTPDNFQSRRPNTSFCFLDIRSPGLGDTAMYLCATGTLSGNTGELFFGEGSRLTVL.

To note about this clonotype: Given a much more abundant clone one base away, this may be a read error. Written as DNA, the CDR3 is TGCGCCAGCAGCCGATTCTCCGGGACTAGCGAAGGGACCCAGTACTTC. It is translated as CASSRFSGTSEGTQYF. This chain uses TRBV4-1 with TRBJ2-5; 10 bases fit TRBD2. V lost 4 bases to trimming and J lost 7 bases; unmatched junction nucleotides: 12. This CDR3 has 16 residues. CDR1 and CDR2 from the germline V gene are MGHRA and YSYEKL.

This chain uses TRBV3-1 with TRBJ1-3; D is possibly TRBD1 (5 bases). From germline, CDR1 is LGHDT and CDR2 YNNKEL (reference sequence). Trimming pared 0 bases from V and 2 bases from J, leaving 14 bases between. The CDR3 sequence is 17 residues long. The CDR3 bases are TGTGCCAGCAGCCAAGATCTCGGGACCCAAGCTGGAAACACCATATATTTT. Encoded protein: CASSQDLGTQAGNTIYF.

This clonotype was observed a handful of times. This rearrangement joins TRBV10-1 to TRBJ1-4; D gene uncertain. There are 15 residues in the CDR3. Trimming removed 4 bases from V and 3 bases from J, with 12 bases in between. Germline-derived CDR1 and CDR2 are WNHNN and SYGVQD (reference sequence). The CDR3 nucleotides read TGCGCCAGCAGTGTAGTAAGGGAGGCTAATGAAAAACTGTTTTTT. Amino acid sequence: CASSVVREANEKLFF.

There are a few counts of this clonotype. In DNA, the CDR3 is TGCGCCAGCAGCTTGGTAGGGGCCAGCACTGAAGCTTTCTTT. Translated: CASSLVGASTEAFF. The gene calls are TRBV5-1 and TRBJ1-1; D is perhaps TRBD1 (5 bases). Germline-derived CDR1 and CDR2 are SGHRS and YFSETQ. The length of the CDR3 is 14 residues. The V end was cut by 0 bases, the J end by 4 bases, with 10 bases between.

V is TRBV6-2 or TRBV6-3 and J is TRBJ2-4; 7 positions match TRBD1. Trimming took 6 bases from V and 3 from J; bases not matched to a gene: 5. This CDR3 is 14 amino acids long. Per the germline V gene, CDR1 is MNHEY and CDR2 is SVGEGT. The CDR3 region has the DNA TGTGCCAGCAGGCCGGGACAGTTCAAAAACATTCAGTACTTC. It is translated as CASRPGQFKNIQYF.

This clonotype was detected many times. V gene TRBV6-5 combines with J gene TRBJ2-2; D may match TRBD1 or TRBD2 (5 bases each). Germline CDR1 reads MNHEY; CDR2 reads SVGAGI. The CDR3 is 19 amino acids. V lost 4 bases, J lost 7 bases, and 28 bases lay in between. DNA for the CDR3: TGTGCCAGCAGTTCCCCCCAACGTTGGGTGGGACGTCGGTTCGGGGAGCTGTTTTTT. It translates to CASSSPQRWVGRRFGELFF.

This clonotype was observed a few times. This rearrangement joins TRBV4-1 to TRBJ1-1; D not certain. From germline, CDR1 is MGHRA and CDR2 YSYEKL. The CDR3 has 14 residues. V was clipped by 4 bases and J by 1 base, with 10 bases between them. CDR3 DNA: TGCGCCAGCAGCCCAGACATATCGAACACTGAAGCTTTCTTT. It translates to CASSPDISNTEAFF.

This clonotype turned up a few times. CDR3 region: CASSPSDQETQYF. CDR3 coding DNA: TGTGCCAGCTCACCATCGGACCAAGAGACCCAGTACTTC. This sequence joins TRBV18 and TRBJ2-5; no definite D call. V was trimmed by 2 bases and J by 0 bases, leaving 4 bases between them. Germline values: CDR1 KGHSH, CDR2 LQKENI. The CDR3 runs 13 residues.

The genes are TRBV20-1 and TRBJ1-1; TRBD1 aligns across 12 bases. V trimming: 3 bases; J trimming: 2 bases; junction bases outside the gene matches: 4. Germline V gives CDR1 DFQATT, CDR2 SNEGSKA (reference sequence). The CDR3 is 15 residues long. CDR3 in amino acids: CSASAGTGGNTEAFF. The CDR3 region has the DNA TGCAGTGCTAGTGCCGGGACAGGGGGCAACACTGAAGCTTTCTTT.

The table lists this clonotype with many counts. The gene calls are TRBV27 and TRBJ1-5; tentative D call: TRBD1 (6 bases). The V end lost 3 bases, the J end lost 4 bases, and 7 bases lay between the germline ends. In germline, CDR1 is MNHEY, CDR2 SMNVEV (reference sequence). CDR3 size: 13 residues. CDR3 in DNA: TGTGCCAGCAGTTTCACAGGGAATCAGCCCCAGCATTTT. Translation: CASSFTGNQPQHF.

This clonotype was observed at least ten times. The chain joins TRBV9 to TRBJ1-2; possible D gene TRBD1, 6 bases. Germline CDR1 and CDR2: SGDLS and YYNGEE. V dropped 4 bases and J dropped 0 bases, with 13 bases sitting between them. CDR3 length equals 15 residues. CDR3 protein: CASSQGQSPNYGYTF. The CDR3, as DNA: TGTGCCAGCAGCCAGGGGCAGAGTCCTAACTATGGCTACACCTTC.

The V call is TRBV5-4, the J call TRBJ2-3; 8 nucleotides line up with TRBD1. The CDR3 consists of 17 residues. Germline CDR1 SGHNT, CDR2 YYREEE (reference sequence). V shed 4 bases and J 4 bases; nucleotides not matched to a gene: 14. This CDR3 reads CASSAYRGQGGPDTQYF. CDR3 DNA: TGTGCCAGCAGCGCTTACCGCGGACAGGGTGGCCCAGATACGCAGTATTTT.

This clonotype was seen repeatedly, ten times or more. The chain combines TRBV12-3 or TRBV12-4 with TRBJ2-2, with 11 bases that match TRBD2. This CDR3 spans 12 amino acids. V shed 5 bases, J shed 15 bases, and the junction held 5 bases outside the gene matches. The CDR3 DNA reads TGTGCCAGCAGTAGAACTAGCGGGAGTTTGTTTTTT. Its protein product is CASSRTSGSLFF.

The gene calls are TRBV7-2 and TRBJ2-6; no definite D call. There are 16 residues in the CDR3. CDR1 is SGHTA, CDR2 FQGNSA, per germline. Trimming removed 0 bases at V and 0 bases at J, with 6 bases between. CDR3 sequence reads: CASSLAVSSGANVLTF. CDR3 bases: TGTGCCAGCAGCTTAGCTGTCAGCTCTGGGGCCAACGTCCTGACTTTC.

This clonotype was recorded many times. The chain links TRBV11-2 to TRBJ2-2; D not certain. CDR3 length equals 14 residues. Germline values: CDR1 SGHAT, CDR2 FQNNGV. The ends were cut back, 1 base at V and 3 bases at J, with 6 bases in the middle. This CDR3 is CASSLGIYTGELFF. In nucleotides, the CDR3 is TGTGCCAGCAGCTTAGGCATTTACACCGGGGAGCTGTTTTTT.

J is TRBJ2-5 and V is TRBV19; 9 bases fit TRBD2. The germline V gene encodes CDR1 LNHDA and CDR2 SQIVND (reference sequence). The CDR3 covers 18 residues. With 3 bases clipped from V and 2 bases from J, the junction kept 13 bases outside the gene matches. CDR3 in amino acids: CASSIFPGTSRKQETQYF. The CDR3 nucleotides read TGTGCCAGTAGTATTTTCCCCGGGACTAGCAGAAAGCAAGAGACCCAGTACTTC.

A word on this clonotype: Being one base from a much bigger clone, this may be a read error. The chain uses TRBV28 and TRBJ2-7; D is undetermined. Trimming stripped 5 bases from V and 7 bases from J, with 12 bases between. The CDR3 is made up of 12 amino acids. Germline assignment: CDR1 MDHEN and CDR2 SYDVKM. CDR3 sequence reads: CASSGDTLEQYF. CDR3 bases: TGTGCCAGCAGTGGGGATACGTTGGAGCAGTACTTC.

This clonotype showed up just a few times. This chain connects TRBV6-5 to TRBJ2-5; TRBD2 matches at 11 bases. Germline loops: CDR1 MNHEY, CDR2 SVGAGI. CDR3 length equals 16 residues. V shed 2 bases, J shed 5 bases, and the junction held 7 bases outside the gene matches. This CDR3 reads CASSYPSTSGVETQYF. CDR3 coding DNA: TGTGCCAGCAGTTACCCTTCGACTAGCGGGGTCGAGACCCAGTACTTC.